This TCR beta chain was found in a study of regulatory T cells in long-lasting Graves disease. Points from the study as a whole: A greater number of public clonotypes (under 3,000) was shared by persistent patients than by new patients (around 970).

Time point defined: persistent/refractory GD, antithyroid drugs over 5 years with positive TRAb. PBMC-extracted RNA yielded the TCR library. Investigators report Graves' disease was diagnosed under American Thyroid Association guidelines. Arm-PCR of CDR3 regions and iRepertoire HTBI primers were used to build TCR beta libraries. One entry per CDR3 protein results from TCRdb running MiXCR on the multiplex PCR reads. The top ten hold 7% to 9.5% of the sample, which has about 470,000 distinct CDR3 sequences, less than 25% seen once. A note on this clonotype: Its specificity is unknown. A clone one base away is much larger, so this may be a read error.

Sequencing used peripheral blood mononuclear cells (PBMCs), obtained when the disease was refractory, from a patient treated with antithyroid drugs. This sequence originates from a female donor with Graves disease.

This CDR3 is CASRFGTSGRASQQYF. In nucleotides, the CDR3 is TGTGCCAGCCGATTCGGGACTAGCGGGAGAGCTTCGCAGCAGTACTTC. The chain joins TRBV6-2 or TRBV6-3 to TRBJ2-7; 14 nucleotides line up with TRBD2. The CDR3 spans 16 residues. Germline-derived CDR1 and CDR2 are MNHEY and SVGEGT. V lost 8 bases and J lost 8; bases outside the gene matches: 14.